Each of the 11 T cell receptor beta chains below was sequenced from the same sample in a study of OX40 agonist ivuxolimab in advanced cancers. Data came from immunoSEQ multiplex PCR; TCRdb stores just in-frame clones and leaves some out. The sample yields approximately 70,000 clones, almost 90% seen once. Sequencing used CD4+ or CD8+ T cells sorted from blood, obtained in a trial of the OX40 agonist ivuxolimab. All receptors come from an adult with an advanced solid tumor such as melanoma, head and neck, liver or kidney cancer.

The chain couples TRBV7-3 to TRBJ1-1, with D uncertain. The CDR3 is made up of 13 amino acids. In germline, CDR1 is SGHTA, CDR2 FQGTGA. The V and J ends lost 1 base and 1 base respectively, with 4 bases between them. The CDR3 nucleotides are TGTGCCAGCAGCTTAAGTCAGAACACTGAAGCTTTCTTT. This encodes CASSLSQNTEAFF.

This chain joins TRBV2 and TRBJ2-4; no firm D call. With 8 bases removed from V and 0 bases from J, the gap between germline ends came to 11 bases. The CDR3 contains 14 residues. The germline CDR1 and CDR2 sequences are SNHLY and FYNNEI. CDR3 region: CASSPELAKNIQYF. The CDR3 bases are TGTGCCAGCTCCCCCGAATTAGCCAAAAACATTCAGTACTTC. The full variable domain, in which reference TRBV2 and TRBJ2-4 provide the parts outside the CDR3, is EPEVTQTPSHQVTQMGQEVILRCVPISNHLYFYWYRQILGQKVEFLVSFYNNEISEKSEIFDDQFSVERPDGSNFTLKIRSTKLEDSAMYFCASSPELAKNIQYFGAGTRLSVL.

CDR3: CASSSYRGQETQYF. The CDR3 DNA sequence: TGTGCCAGCAGTTCCTACAGGGGGCAAGAGACCCAGTACTTC. V and J are TRBV28 and TRBJ2-5; 8 bases map to TRBD1. CDR1 and CDR2 from the germline V gene are MDHEN and SYDVKM. V lost 4 bases to trimming and J lost 2 bases; unmatched junction nucleotides: 3. CDR3 length: 14 amino acids. The complete variable domain, with remaining parts taken from reference TRBV28 and TRBJ2-5, reads DVKVTQSSRYLVKRTGEKVFLECVQDMDHENMFWYRQDPGLGLRLIYFSYDVKMKEKGDIPEGYSVSREKKERFSLILESASTNQTSMYLCASSSYRGQETQYFGPGTRLLVL.

The CDR3 DNA sequence: TGTGCCAGCAGTTATACTAGCGGGTGGATTCCTAGCACAGATACGCAGTATTTT. This encodes CASSYTSGWIPSTDTQYF. The gene calls are TRBV2 and TRBJ2-3; 9 positions agree with TRBD2. CDR3 length: 18 residues. CDR1 and CDR2 from the germline V gene are SNHLY and FYNNEI. J lost 0 bases, V lost 5 bases, and 12 bases had no gene match.

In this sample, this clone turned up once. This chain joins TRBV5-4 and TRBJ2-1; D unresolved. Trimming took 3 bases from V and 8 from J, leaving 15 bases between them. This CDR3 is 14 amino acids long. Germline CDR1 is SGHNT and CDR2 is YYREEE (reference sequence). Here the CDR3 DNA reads TGTGCCAGCAGCTCCAGGACGGGCACGGATGAGCAGTTCTTC. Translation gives CASSSRTGTDEQFF.

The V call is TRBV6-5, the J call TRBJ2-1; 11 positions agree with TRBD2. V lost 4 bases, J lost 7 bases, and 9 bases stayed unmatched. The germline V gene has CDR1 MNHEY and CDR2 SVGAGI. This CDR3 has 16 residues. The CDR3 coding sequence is TGTGCCAGCAGTTCTGGACTAGCGGGCATCACAAATGAGCAGTTCTTC. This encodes CASSSGLAGITNEQFF.

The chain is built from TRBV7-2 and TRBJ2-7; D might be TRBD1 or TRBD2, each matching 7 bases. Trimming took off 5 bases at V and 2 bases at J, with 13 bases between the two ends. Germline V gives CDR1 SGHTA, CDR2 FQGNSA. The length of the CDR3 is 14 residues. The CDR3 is CASSPQGGPYEQYF. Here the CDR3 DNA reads TGTGCCAGCAGCCCCCAGGGGGGGCCCTACGAGCAGTACTTC.

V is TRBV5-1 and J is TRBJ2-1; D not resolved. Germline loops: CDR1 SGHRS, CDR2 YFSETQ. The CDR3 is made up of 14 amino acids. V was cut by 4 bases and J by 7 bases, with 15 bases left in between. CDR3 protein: CASSADGVGNEQFF. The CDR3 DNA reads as TGCGCCAGCAGCGCCGATGGGGTGGGGAATGAGCAGTTCTTC.

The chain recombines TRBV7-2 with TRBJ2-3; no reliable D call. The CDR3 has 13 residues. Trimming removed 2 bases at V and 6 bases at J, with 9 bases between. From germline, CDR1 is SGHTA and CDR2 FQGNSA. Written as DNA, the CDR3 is TGTGCCAGCAGCTTAAACCAAAAGGATACGCAGTATTTT. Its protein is CASSLNQKDTQYF. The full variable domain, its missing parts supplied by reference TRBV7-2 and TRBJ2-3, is GAGVSQSPSNKVTEKGKDVELRCDPISGHTALYWYRQSLGQGLEFLIYFQGNSAPDKSGLPSDRFSAERTGGSVSTLTIQRTQQEDSAVYLCASSLNQKDTQYFGPGTRLTVL.

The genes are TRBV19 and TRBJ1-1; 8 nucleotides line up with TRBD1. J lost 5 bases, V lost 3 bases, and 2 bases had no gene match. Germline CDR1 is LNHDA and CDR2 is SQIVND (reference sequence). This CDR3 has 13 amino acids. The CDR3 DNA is TGTGCCAGTAGTATCAACAGGGGGACTGAAGCTTTCTTT. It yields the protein CASSINRGTEAFF.

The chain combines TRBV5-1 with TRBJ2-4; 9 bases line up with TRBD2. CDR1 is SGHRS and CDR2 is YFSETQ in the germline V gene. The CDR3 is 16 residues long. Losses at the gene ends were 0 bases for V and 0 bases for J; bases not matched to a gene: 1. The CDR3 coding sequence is TGCGCCAGCAGCTTGGCACTAGCGGGAGCCAAAAACATTCAGTACTTC. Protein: CASSLALAGAKNIQYF.